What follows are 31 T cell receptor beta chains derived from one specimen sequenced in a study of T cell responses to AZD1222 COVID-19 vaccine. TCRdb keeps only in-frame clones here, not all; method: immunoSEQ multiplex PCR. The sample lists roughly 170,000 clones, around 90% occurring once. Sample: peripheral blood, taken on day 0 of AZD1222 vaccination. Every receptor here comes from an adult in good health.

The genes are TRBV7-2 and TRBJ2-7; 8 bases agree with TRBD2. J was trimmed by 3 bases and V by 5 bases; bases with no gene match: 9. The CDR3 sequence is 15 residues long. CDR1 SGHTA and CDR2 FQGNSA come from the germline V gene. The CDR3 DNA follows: TGTGCCAGCAGCCCATCGGCTAGCGGGTACTACGAGCAGTACTTC. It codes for CASSPSASGYYEQYF.

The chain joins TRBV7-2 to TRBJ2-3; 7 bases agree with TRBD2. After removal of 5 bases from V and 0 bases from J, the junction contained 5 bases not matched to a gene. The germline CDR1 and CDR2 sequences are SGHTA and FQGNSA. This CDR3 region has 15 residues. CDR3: CASSPQAGSTDTQYF. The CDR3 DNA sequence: TGTGCCAGCAGCCCCCAAGCGGGGAGCACAGATACGCAGTATTTT.

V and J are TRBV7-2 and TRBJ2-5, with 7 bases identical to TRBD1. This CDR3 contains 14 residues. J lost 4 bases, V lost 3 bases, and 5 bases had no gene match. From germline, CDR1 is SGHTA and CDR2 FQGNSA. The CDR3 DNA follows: TGTGCCAGCAGCTTCCAGACAGGGCCAGAGACCCAGTACTTC. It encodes CASSFQTGPETQYF.

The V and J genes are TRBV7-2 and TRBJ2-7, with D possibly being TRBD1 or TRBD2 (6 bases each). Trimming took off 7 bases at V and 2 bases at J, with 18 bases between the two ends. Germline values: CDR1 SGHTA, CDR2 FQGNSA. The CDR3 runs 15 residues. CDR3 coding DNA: TGTGCCAGCAAGATTAGAGGGGGGTCCACCTACGAGCAGTACTTC. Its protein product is CASKIRGGSTYEQYF.

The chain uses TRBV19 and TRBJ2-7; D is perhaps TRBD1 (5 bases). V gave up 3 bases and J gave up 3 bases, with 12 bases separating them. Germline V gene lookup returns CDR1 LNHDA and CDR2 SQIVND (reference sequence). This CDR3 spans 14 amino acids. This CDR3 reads CASSIGLQGYEQYF. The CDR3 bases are TGTGCCAGTAGTATTGGTCTGCAGGGCTACGAGCAGTACTTC.

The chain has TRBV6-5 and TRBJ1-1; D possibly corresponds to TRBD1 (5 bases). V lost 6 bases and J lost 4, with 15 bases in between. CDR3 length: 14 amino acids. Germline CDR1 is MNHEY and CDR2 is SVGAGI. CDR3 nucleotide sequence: TGTGCCAGCAGCTTCACGACAGACTCCACTGAAGCTTTCTTT. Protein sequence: CASSFTTDSTEAFF.

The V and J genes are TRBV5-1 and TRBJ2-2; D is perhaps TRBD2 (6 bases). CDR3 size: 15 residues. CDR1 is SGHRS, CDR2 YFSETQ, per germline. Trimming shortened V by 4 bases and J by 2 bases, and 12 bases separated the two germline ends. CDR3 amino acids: CASSPSGSNTGELFF. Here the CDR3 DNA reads TGCGCCAGCAGCCCCAGCGGGTCTAACACCGGGGAGCTGTTTTTT. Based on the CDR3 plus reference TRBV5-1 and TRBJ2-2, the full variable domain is KAGVTQTPRYLIKTRGQQVTLSCSPISGHRSVSWYQQTPGQGLQFLFEYFSETQRNKGNFPGRFSGRQFSNSRSEMNVSTLELGDSALYLCASSPSGSNTGELFFGEGSRLTVL.

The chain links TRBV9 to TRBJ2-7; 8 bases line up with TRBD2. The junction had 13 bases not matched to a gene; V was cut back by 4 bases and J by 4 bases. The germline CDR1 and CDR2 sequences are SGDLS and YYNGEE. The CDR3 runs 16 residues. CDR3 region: CASSPRGQAGEYEQYF. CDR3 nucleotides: TGTGCCAGCAGCCCCCGCGGTCAAGCGGGGGAGTACGAGCAGTACTTC.

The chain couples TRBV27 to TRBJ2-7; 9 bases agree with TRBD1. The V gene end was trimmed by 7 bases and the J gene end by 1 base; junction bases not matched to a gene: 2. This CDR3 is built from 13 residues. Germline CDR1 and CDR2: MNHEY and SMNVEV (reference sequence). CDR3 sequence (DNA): TGTGCCAGCAAGACAGGGGGATCCTACGAGCAGTACTTC. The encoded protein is CASKTGGSYEQYF.

The CDR3 sequence is CASGLGTGSVGELFF. CDR3 DNA sequence: TGTGCTAGTGGTCTCGGGACAGGGAGCGTCGGGGAGCTGTTTTTT. J is TRBJ2-2 and V is TRBV12-5, with 9 bases fitting TRBD1. This CDR3 contains 15 residues. Trimming removed 5 bases from V and 7 bases from J; junction bases left unmatched: 8. Germline V gene sequence: CDR1 LGHNT, CDR2 FRNRAP.

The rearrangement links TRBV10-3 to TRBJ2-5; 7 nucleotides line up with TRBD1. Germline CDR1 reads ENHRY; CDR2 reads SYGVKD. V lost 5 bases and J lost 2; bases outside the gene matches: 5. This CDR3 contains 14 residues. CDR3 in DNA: TGTGCCATCAGTTCAGCCAGGGGGCAAGAGACCCAGTACTTC. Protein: CAISSARGQETQYF.

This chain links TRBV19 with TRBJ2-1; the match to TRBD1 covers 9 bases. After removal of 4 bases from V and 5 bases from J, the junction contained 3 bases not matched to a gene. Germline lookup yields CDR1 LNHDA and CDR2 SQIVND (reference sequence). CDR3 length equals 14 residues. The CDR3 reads CASSRGQGHNEQFF. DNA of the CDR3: TGTGCCAGTAGTAGGGGACAGGGCCACAATGAGCAGTTCTTC.

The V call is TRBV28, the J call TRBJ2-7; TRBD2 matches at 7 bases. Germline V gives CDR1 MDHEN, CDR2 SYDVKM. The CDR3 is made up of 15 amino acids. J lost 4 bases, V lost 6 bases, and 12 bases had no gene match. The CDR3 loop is CASSPPGGSLYEQYF. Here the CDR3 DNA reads TGTGCCAGCAGCCCACCGGGCGGGAGTTTATACGAGCAGTACTTC.

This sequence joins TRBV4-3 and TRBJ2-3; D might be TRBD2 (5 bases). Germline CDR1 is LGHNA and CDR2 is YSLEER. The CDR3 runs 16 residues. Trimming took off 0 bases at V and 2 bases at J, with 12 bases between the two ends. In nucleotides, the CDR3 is TGCGCCAGCAGCCAAGATCTCAGCGGCCACACAGATACGCAGTATTTT. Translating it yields CASSQDLSGHTDTQYF.

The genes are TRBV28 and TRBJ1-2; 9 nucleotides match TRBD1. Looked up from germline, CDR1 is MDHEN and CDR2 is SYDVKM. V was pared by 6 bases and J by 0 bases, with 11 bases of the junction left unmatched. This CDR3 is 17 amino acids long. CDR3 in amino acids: CASRRTGTGLSNYGYTF. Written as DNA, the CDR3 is TGTGCCAGCAGGCGGACCGGGACAGGGCTCTCTAACTATGGCTACACCTTC.

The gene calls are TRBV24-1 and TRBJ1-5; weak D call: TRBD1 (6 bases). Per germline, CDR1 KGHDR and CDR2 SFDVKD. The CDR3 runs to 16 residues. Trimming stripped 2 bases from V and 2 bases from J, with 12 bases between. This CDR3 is CATSDSTGWRNQPQHF. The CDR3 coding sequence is TGTGCCACCAGTGATTCAACAGGGTGGCGCAATCAGCCCCAGCATTTT.

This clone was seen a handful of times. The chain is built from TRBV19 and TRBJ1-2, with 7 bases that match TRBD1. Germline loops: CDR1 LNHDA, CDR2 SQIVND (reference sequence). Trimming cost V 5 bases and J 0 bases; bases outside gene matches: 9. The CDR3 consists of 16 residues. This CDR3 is CASSGQQGTPNYGYTF. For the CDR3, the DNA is TGTGCCAGTAGTGGGCAACAGGGGACCCCTAACTATGGCTACACCTTC.

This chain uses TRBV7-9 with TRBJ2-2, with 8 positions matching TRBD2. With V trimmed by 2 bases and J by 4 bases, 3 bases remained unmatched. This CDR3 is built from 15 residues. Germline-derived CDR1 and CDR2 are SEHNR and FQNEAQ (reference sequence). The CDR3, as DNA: TGTGCCAGCAGCTTAAGGCGGGAGGCCACCGGGGAGCTGTTTTTT. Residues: CASSLRREATGELFF.

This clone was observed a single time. The CDR3 region is CSVGSAGRTGELFF. The DNA for the CDR3 is TGCAGCGTTGGGTCGGCAGGAAGAACCGGGGAGCTGTTTTTT. V and J are TRBV29-1 and TRBJ2-2; no clear D gene. Germline values: CDR1 SQVTM, CDR2 ANQGSEA. Trimming stripped 4 bases from V and 5 bases from J, with 14 bases between. This CDR3 region has 14 residues.

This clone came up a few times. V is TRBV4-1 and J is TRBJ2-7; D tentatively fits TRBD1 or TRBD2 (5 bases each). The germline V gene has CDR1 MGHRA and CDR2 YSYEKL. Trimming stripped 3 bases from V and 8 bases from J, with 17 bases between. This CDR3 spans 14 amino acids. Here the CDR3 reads CASSQGPASLKQYF. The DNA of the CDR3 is TGCGCCAGCAGCCAGGGACCGGCAAGTCTCAAGCAGTACTTC.

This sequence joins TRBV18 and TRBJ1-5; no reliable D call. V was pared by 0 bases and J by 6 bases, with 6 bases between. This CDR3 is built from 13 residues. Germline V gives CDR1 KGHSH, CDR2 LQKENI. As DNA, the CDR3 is TGTGCCAGCTCACCACCAGGGCGTCAGCCCCAGCATTTT. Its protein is CASSPPGRQPQHF. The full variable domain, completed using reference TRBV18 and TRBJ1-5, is NAGVMQNPRHLVRRRGQEARLRCSPMKGHSHVYWYRQLPEEGLKFMVYLQKENIIDESGMPKERFSAEFPKEGPSILRIQQVVRGDSAAYFCASSPPGRQPQHFGDGTRLSIL.

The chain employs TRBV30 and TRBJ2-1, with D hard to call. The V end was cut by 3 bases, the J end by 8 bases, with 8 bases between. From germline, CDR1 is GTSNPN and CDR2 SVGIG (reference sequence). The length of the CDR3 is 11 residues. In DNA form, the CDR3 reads TGTGCCTGGAGGCGGTTGCATGAGCAGTTCTTC. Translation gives CAWRRLHEQFF. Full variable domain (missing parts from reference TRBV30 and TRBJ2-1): SQTIHQWPATLVQPVGSPLSLECTVEGTSNPNLYWYRQAAGRGLQLLFYSVGIGQISSEVPQNLSASRPQDRQFILSSKKLLLSDSGFYLCAWRRLHEQFFGPGTRLTVL.

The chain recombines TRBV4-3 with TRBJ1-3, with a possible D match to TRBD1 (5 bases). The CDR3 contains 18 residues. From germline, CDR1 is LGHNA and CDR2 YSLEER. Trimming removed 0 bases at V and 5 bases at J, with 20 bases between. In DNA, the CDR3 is TGCGCCAGCAGCCAAGATCAATGGAACGCGGGGGGACGAAACACCATATATTTT. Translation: CASSQDQWNAGGRNTIYF.

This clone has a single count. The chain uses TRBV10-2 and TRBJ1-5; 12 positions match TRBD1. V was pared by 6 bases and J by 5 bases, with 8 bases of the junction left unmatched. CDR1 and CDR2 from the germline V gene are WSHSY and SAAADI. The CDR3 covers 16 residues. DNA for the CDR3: TGCGCCAGCAGCTCTCCGGGACAGGGGGCTTATCAGCCCCAGCATTTT. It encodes CASSSPGQGAYQPQHF.

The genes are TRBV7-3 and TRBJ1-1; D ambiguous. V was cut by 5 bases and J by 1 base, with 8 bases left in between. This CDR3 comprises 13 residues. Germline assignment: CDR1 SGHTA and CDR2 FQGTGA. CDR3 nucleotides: TGTGCCAGCAGCGTTCAGGCGAACACTGAAGCTTTCTTT. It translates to CASSVQANTEAFF.

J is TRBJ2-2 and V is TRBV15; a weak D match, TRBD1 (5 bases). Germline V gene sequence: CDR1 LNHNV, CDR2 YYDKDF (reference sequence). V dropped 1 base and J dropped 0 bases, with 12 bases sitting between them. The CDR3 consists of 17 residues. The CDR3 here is CATSRGVYRSNTGELFF. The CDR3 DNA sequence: TGTGCCACCAGCAGAGGAGTATACAGGTCGAACACCGGGGAGCTGTTTTTT.

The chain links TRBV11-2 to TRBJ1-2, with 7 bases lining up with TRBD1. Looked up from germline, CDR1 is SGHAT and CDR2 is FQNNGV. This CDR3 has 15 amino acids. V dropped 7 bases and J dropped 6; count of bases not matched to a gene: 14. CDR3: CASTKRAGGYNGYTF. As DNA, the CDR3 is TGTGCCAGCACCAAACGGGCAGGGGGTTATAATGGCTACACCTTC.

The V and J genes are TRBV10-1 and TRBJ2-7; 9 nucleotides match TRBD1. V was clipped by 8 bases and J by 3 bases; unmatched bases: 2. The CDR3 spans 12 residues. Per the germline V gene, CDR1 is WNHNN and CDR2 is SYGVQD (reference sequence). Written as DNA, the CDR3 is TGCGCCAGCGGGGACAGGGTCTACGAGCAGTACTTC. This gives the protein CASGDRVYEQYF.

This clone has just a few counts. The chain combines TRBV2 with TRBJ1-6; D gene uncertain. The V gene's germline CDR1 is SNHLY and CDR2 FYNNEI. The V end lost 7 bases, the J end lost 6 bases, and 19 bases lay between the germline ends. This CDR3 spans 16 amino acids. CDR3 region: CASILSPESFNSPLHF. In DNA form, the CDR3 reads TGTGCCAGCATCCTAAGTCCAGAGTCTTTTAATTCACCCCTCCACTTT.

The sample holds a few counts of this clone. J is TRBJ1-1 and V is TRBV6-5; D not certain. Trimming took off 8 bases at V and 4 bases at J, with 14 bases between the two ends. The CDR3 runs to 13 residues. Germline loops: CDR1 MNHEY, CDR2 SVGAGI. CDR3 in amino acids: CASVPPGSTEAFF. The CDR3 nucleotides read TGTGCCAGCGTTCCCCCGGGTAGCACTGAAGCTTTCTTT.

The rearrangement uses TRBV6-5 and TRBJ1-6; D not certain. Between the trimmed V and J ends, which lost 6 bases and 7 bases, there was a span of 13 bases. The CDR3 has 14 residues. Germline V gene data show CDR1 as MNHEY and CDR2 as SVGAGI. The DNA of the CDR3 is TGTGCCAGCAGCCCCCCCCGACCGAATTCACCCCTCCACTTT. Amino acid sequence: CASSPPRPNSPLHF.